These 30 T cell receptor beta chains were all obtained from the same sample, sequenced in a study of T cell responses to AZD1222 COVID-19 vaccine. Clones were read by immunoSEQ multiplex PCR, and TCRdb kept only the in-frame ones, dropping some. The sample contains over 25,000 clones, about nine tenths of which appear only once. The input for sequencing was peripheral blood, taken 28 days after the second AZD1222 dose. The receptor source for this set is an adult who received the AZD1222 COVID-19 vaccine.

This chain connects TRBV28 to TRBJ2-1; possibly TRBD2 for D (5 bases). CDR1 and CDR2 from the germline V gene are MDHEN and SYDVKM. Trimming stripped 1 base from V and 2 bases from J, with 9 bases between. This CDR3 is 15 amino acids long. DNA for the CDR3: TGTGCCAGCAGTTTATACCGGGAAACCTACAATGAGCAGTTCTTC. This sequence encodes CASSLYRETYNEQFF.

This rearrangement joins TRBV7-2 to TRBJ1-2; 7 bases fit TRBD1. V trimming: 5 bases; J trimming: 3 bases; junction bases outside the gene matches: 9. This CDR3 has 15 residues. The germline CDR1 and CDR2 sequences are SGHTA and FQGNSA. CDR3 in DNA: TGTGCCAGCAGCGTCGTACAGGGGCTTGACTATGGCTACACCTTC. Its protein product is CASSVVQGLDYGYTF.

This clone was picked up one time. The chain has TRBV21-1 and TRBJ2-7; TRBD1 is the table's D call and was not checked against the DNA. TRBV21-1 is shown as a pseudogene. CDR3 length: 17 residues. CDR3 in DNA: TGTGCCAGCAGCCCCCACCTCGGGACAGTCCCTTCCTACGAGCAGTACTTC. It translates to CASSPHLGTVPSYEQYF.

The chain has TRBV5-1 and TRBJ2-1; 7 nucleotides agree with TRBD2. The V gene end was trimmed by 0 bases and the J gene end by 10 bases; junction bases not matched to a gene: 10. CDR3 length: 15 amino acids. Looked up from germline, CDR1 is SGHRS and CDR2 is YFSETQ. This chain's CDR3 is CASSLVMGEGREQFF. For the CDR3, the DNA is TGCGCCAGCAGCTTGGTGATGGGGGAGGGCAGGGAGCAGTTCTTC.

The chain couples TRBV28 to TRBJ2-2; 16 bases match TRBD2. V shed 5 bases and J 4 bases; nucleotides not matched to a gene: 10. Germline V lookup: CDR1 MDHEN, CDR2 SYDVKM. This CDR3 is built from 19 residues. The CDR3 region is CASSEPGTSGRGSTGELFF. The CDR3 DNA sequence: TGTGCCAGCAGTGAACCCGGGACTAGCGGGAGGGGGAGCACCGGGGAGCTGTTTTTT.

The J gene is TRBJ1-5, the V gene TRBV18, with D hard to call. The CDR3 has 13 residues. Germline V gene data show CDR1 as KGHSH and CDR2 as LQKENI. The V end was cut by 2 bases, the J end by 2 bases, with 4 bases between. This CDR3 reads CASSPMGNQPQHF. As DNA, the CDR3 is TGTGCCAGCTCACCAATGGGCAATCAGCCCCAGCATTTT.

As for this clone: Germline is not matched at one junction end, which may reflect a read error. The chain carries TRBV5-8 and TRBJ1-2; D unclear. Looked up from germline, CDR1 is SGHTS and CDR2 is YDEGEE. The CDR3 is 10 amino acids. The CDR3 DNA sequence: TGTGCCAGCAGCTTCGTAATCCCAGACTTC. Translated: CASSFVIPDF.

The genes are TRBV28 and TRBJ1-5, with unresolved D. The CDR3 is made up of 17 amino acids. Between the trimmed V and J ends, which lost 4 bases and 0 bases, there was a span of 16 bases. Germline V CDR1 and CDR2: MDHEN, SYDVKM. DNA of the CDR3: TGTGCCAGCAGTTCCGCGGGTTGGCCATATAGCAATCAGCCCCAGCATTTT. This gives the protein CASSSAGWPYSNQPQHF. Combining the CDR3 with reference TRBV28 and TRBJ1-5 gives the whole variable domain DVKVTQSSRYLVKRTGEKVFLECVQDMDHENMFWYRQDPGLGLRLIYFSYDVKMKEKGDIPEGYSVSREKKERFSLILESASTNQTSMYLCASSSAGWPYSNQPQHFGDGTRLSIL.

The chain carries TRBV2 and TRBJ1-5; 7 nucleotides line up with TRBD1. There are 15 residues in the CDR3. V lost 2 bases and J lost 0; bases outside the gene matches: 1. Germline V gene lookup returns CDR1 SNHLY and CDR2 FYNNEI. CDR3 nucleotides: TGTGCCAGCAGTGAAAGGGGGCGTAGCAATCAGCCCCAGCATTTT. This translates into CASSERGRSNQPQHF.

About this clone itself: A read error may produce the germline difference seen at one junction end. The genes are TRBV19 and TRBJ1-5, with 11 bases lining up with TRBD1. The CDR3 is 15 amino acids. In germline, CDR1 is LNHDA, CDR2 SQIVND (reference sequence). The chain's CDR3 is CATHPGQGDNRPQHF. CDR3 in DNA: TGTGCCACCCACCCGGGACAGGGGGATAATCGGCCCCAGCATTTT.

This rearrangement joins TRBV28 to TRBJ2-1; D remains ambiguous. The CDR3 is made up of 16 amino acids. Trimming left V 4 bases short and J 0 bases short, with 13 bases between. Germline assignment: CDR1 MDHEN and CDR2 SYDVKM. The CDR3 DNA reads TGTGCCAGCAGTTCCCTATCGGCCGTCTCCTACAATGAGCAGTTCTTC. Amino acids: CASSSLSAVSYNEQFF.

The genes are TRBV7-9 and TRBJ1-4; 7 bases line up with TRBD1. Germline V CDR1 and CDR2: SEHNR, FQNEAQ (reference sequence). V lost 5 bases to trimming and J lost 4 bases; unmatched junction nucleotides: 4. The CDR3 spans 14 residues. The CDR3 sequence is CASSRDSLNEKLFF. The CDR3 region has the DNA TGTGCCAGCAGCCGGGACAGCCTTAATGAAAAACTGTTTTTT.

The genes are TRBV6-5 and TRBJ2-3; D is perhaps TRBD2 (5 bases). CDR1 is MNHEY and CDR2 is SVGAGI in the germline V gene. V lost 0 bases and J lost 1, with 8 bases in between. The CDR3 has 15 amino acids. CDR3 region: CASSYSTKGTDTQYF. In DNA, the CDR3 is TGTGCCAGCAGTTACTCGACTAAGGGCACAGATACGCAGTATTTT.

This clone was counted once. This chain connects TRBV19 to TRBJ2-1; 10 bases are a match to TRBD2. The CDR3 is 14 residues long. CDR1 LNHDA and CDR2 SQIVND come from the germline V gene (reference sequence). Trimming cost V 5 bases and J 10 bases; bases outside gene matches: 8. The CDR3 DNA is TGTGCCAGTAGTTCCCTAGCGGGAGTATTGGAGCAGTTCTTC. It codes for CASSSLAGVLEQFF.

The rearrangement joins TRBV5-1 to TRBJ2-2; D gene ambiguous. The CDR3 runs to 15 residues. CDR1 is SGHRS, CDR2 YFSETQ, per germline. Trimming removed 0 bases at V and 3 bases at J, with 9 bases between. The chain's CDR3 is CASSLEGSYTGELFF. CDR3 coding DNA: TGCGCCAGCAGCTTGGAGGGTTCGTACACCGGGGAGCTGTTTTTT.

V and J are TRBV11-2 and TRBJ2-2; D perhaps matches TRBD1 (5 bases). The CDR3 loop spans 13 amino acids. Looked up from germline, CDR1 is SGHAT and CDR2 is FQNNGV. V dropped 1 base and J dropped 7 bases, with 7 bases sitting between them. Here the CDR3 DNA reads TGTGCCAGCAGCTTAGTTAGGGGCGGGGAGCTGTTTTTT. This encodes CASSLVRGGELFF.

This rearrangement joins TRBV24-1 to TRBJ2-3, with 8 bases that match TRBD1. Germline loops: CDR1 KGHDR, CDR2 SFDVKD. The V gene end was trimmed by 8 bases and the J gene end by 3 bases; junction bases not matched to a gene: 6. The CDR3 is 14 amino acids. The CDR3 sequence: CATKDREGTDTQYF. CDR3 coding DNA: TGTGCCACCAAGGACAGGGAAGGTACAGATACGCAGTATTTT.

This chain links TRBV5-8 with TRBJ2-7, with 13 bases that match TRBD2. The germline CDR1 and CDR2 sequences are SGHTS and YDEGEE. The CDR3 consists of 18 residues. V shed 0 bases and J 5 bases; nucleotides not matched to a gene: 11. This CDR3 is CASSLVRQTSGRADEQYF. In DNA, the CDR3 is TGTGCCAGCAGCTTGGTGAGGCAAACTAGCGGGAGGGCCGACGAGCAGTACTTC.

This chain joins TRBV11-1 and TRBJ2-5; no clear D. This CDR3 is 11 amino acids long. Germline V gene sequence: CDR1 SGHAT, CDR2 FQDESV (reference sequence). V dropped 3 bases and J dropped 9 bases, with 8 bases sitting between them. The chain's CDR3 is CASSFSGPQYF. The DNA of the CDR3 is TGTGCCAGCAGCTTCTCCGGTCCCCAGTACTTC.

The CDR3 protein is CASRPSGRSNYGYTF. CDR3 coding DNA: TGTGCCAGCCGGCCGTCGGGGCGATCTAACTATGGCTACACCTTC. The chain employs TRBV27 and TRBJ1-2; TRBD1 might be the D (5 bases). V was clipped by 8 bases and J by 0 bases, with 16 bases between them. This CDR3 is 15 amino acids long. CDR1 MNHEY and CDR2 SMNVEV come from the germline V gene (reference sequence).

This clone has just one count. The chain carries TRBV5-6 and TRBJ1-5; D remains ambiguous. This CDR3 region has 17 residues. V was trimmed by 0 bases and J by 0 bases, leaving 13 bases between them. Germline V CDR1 and CDR2: SGHDT, YYEEEE. DNA of the CDR3: TGTGCCAGCAGCTTGGCCGGGTGGTCCTATAGCAATCAGCCCCAGCATTTT. Protein sequence: CASSLAGWSYSNQPQHF.

This chain links TRBV4-3 with TRBJ2-3; the match to TRBD2 covers 14 bases. With 4 bases clipped from V and 6 bases from J, the junction kept 9 bases outside the gene matches. The CDR3 spans 17 residues. Germline values: CDR1 LGHNA, CDR2 YSLEER. The CDR3 DNA follows: TGCGCCAGCAGCCTGAACCCCGGGACTAGCGGGAGTGATACGCAGTATTTT. It is translated as CASSLNPGTSGSDTQYF.

The J gene is TRBJ1-5, the V gene TRBV19, with 10 bases lining up with TRBD1. Germline lookup yields CDR1 LNHDA and CDR2 SQIVND (reference sequence). There are 16 residues in the CDR3. J gave up 1 base and V 6 bases, and 6 bases lay outside the gene matches. The chain's CDR3 is CASRRDRGYSNQPQHF. The CDR3, as DNA: TGTGCCAGTAGGCGGGACAGGGGATACAGCAATCAGCCCCAGCATTTT.

The chain recombines TRBV7-3 with TRBJ2-5; 8 bases line up with TRBD2. CDR3 length: 14 amino acids. The V gene end was trimmed by 1 base and the J gene end by 7 bases; junction bases not matched to a gene: 5. Germline V CDR1 and CDR2: SGHTA, FQGTGA. The DNA of the CDR3 is TGTGCCAGCAGCTTAAACCCGGCGGGGGGGACCCAGTACTTC. Protein product: CASSLNPAGGTQYF.

The rearrangement uses TRBV4-2 and TRBJ1-1, with 9 nucleotides matching TRBD1. Germline V lookup: CDR1 LGHNA, CDR2 YNFKEQ. The trim removed 2 bases at V and 0 bases at J, leaving 7 bases unmatched. This CDR3 is built from 17 residues. For the CDR3, the DNA is TGTGCCAGCAGCCAAAACAGGGGGCTGGGAATGAACACTGAAGCTTTCTTT. Encoded protein: CASSQNRGLGMNTEAFF.

The chain carries TRBV3-1 (or the pseudogene TRBV3-2) and TRBJ2-2; 10 bases map to TRBD2. V dropped 1 base and J dropped 1; count of bases not matched to a gene: 9. Germline lookup yields CDR1 LGHDT and CDR2 YNNKEL (reference sequence). The CDR3 has 19 residues. The CDR3 is CASSQGRGLARKNTGELFF. In nucleotides, the CDR3 is TGTGCCAGCAGCCAAGGACGGGGACTAGCGAGAAAGAACACCGGGGAGCTGTTTTTT.

The chain couples TRBV5-1 to TRBJ2-3; no reliable D call. The V and J ends lost 3 bases and 4 bases respectively, with 12 bases between them. Germline CDR1 SGHRS, CDR2 YFSETQ. This CDR3 contains 14 residues. The DNA of the CDR3 is TGCGCCAGCAGCTCGAGTATAGGCGCAGATACGCAGTATTTT. It specifies CASSSSIGADTQYF.

This chain links TRBV11-1 with TRBJ1-3, with D maybe TRBD1 (5 bases). With 3 bases removed from V and 4 bases from J, the gap between germline ends came to 13 bases. The CDR3 spans 15 residues. Germline lookup yields CDR1 SGHAT and CDR2 FQDESV (reference sequence). This chain's CDR3 is CASSFLSGTGNTIYF. The DNA for the CDR3 is TGTGCCAGCAGCTTTCTCTCCGGGACGGGAAACACCATATATTTT.

This clone was counted a single time. The chain combines TRBV12-3 or TRBV12-4 with TRBJ1-2; TRBD1 is a possible D gene (6 bases). The CDR3 has 12 amino acids. V was trimmed by 5 bases and J by 8 bases, leaving 12 bases between them. This chain's CDR3 is CASSGGGRGYTF. CDR3 sequence (DNA): TGTGCCAGCAGTGGAGGGGGGCGGGGCTACACCTTC.

The rearrangement links TRBV19 to TRBJ2-2, with TRBD2 matching over 10 bases. The CDR3 contains 16 residues. V was pared by 4 bases and J by 5 bases, with 7 bases of the junction left unmatched. The germline V gene has CDR1 LNHDA and CDR2 SQIVND (reference sequence). The CDR3 loop is CASSTPSGSGTGELFF. CDR3 nucleotides: TGTGCCAGTAGTACTCCTAGCGGGAGCGGGACCGGGGAGCTGTTTTTT.